The rows below give T cell receptor beta chains drawn from one sample of a study of PD-L1 blockade in urothelial cancer. Sequenced by immunoSEQ multiplex PCR; TCRdb stores in-frame clones only, minus some. Here the sample spans around 38,000 clones, 84% being singletons. The sequencing used PBMCs, collected around atezolizumab (anti-PD-L1) treatment. Receptors were obtained from a man in his sixties with urothelial cancer. The CDR3 runs from the conserved cysteine through the conserved F or W. Each record gives: D gene, CDR3 length, V gene, clone size, J gene, CDR3 DNA, CDR3 protein. A D gene is named only where the DNA matches it firmly. Expanded clones are given a class, and other clones once, few, many or no size at all.

>.|14|TRBV19|.|TRBJ2-2
TGTGCCAGTAGTTCGGGTGCCTGGACCGGGGAGCTGTTTTTT
CASSSGAWTGELFF
>TRBD1|16|TRBV10-3|.|TRBJ2-5
TGTGCCATCAGTGAGGACAGGGGGCAGATACAAGAGACCCAGTACTTC
CAISEDRGQIQETQYF
>.|13|TRBV29-1|.|TRBJ2-3
TGCAGCGCTACGTTCTTTAGCACAGATACGCAGTATTTT
CSATFFSTDTQYF
>.|17|TRBV2|once|TRBJ2-3
TGTGCCAGCAGTGCCTTCTTTACGGGGGACTTTACAGATACGCAGTATTTT
CASSAFFTGDFTDTQYF
>TRBD2|17|TRBV7-9|.|TRBJ2-1
TGTGCCAGCAGCTCGACTAGCGGGAGGGCCTTAGGCAATGAGCAGTTCTTC
CASSSTSGRALGNEQFF
>.|14|TRBV6-4|.|TRBJ2-2
TGTGCCAGCAAGTTCGGGGTAAACACCGGGGAGCTGTTTTTT
CASKFGVNTGELFF
>.|15|TRBV5-1|.|TRBJ1-4
TGCGCCAGCAGCTTGGACAGCCGGCGAAGGGAAAAACTGTTTTTT
CASSLDSRRREKLFF
>.|15|TRBV7-2|.|TRBJ2-1
TGTGCCAGCAGACTCGACCGGAGCTCCTACAATGAGCAGTTCTTC
CASRLDRSSYNEQFF
>TRBD1|16|TRBV5-1|.|TRBJ1-5
TGCGCCAGCAGCTTAAGGACAGGGTGGGTCTATCAGCCCCAGCATTTT
CASSLRTGWVYQPQHF
>TRBD2|14|TRBV5-6|.|TRBJ2-7
TGTGCCAGCAGCTACCTAGCGGGAGATTACGAGCAGTACTTC
CASSYLAGDYEQYF
>.|14|TRBV9|.|TRBJ2-2
TGTGCCAGCAGCGCTTGGACAGTCACCGGGGAGCTGTTTTTT
CASSAWTVTGELFF
>TRBD2|15|TRBV9|.|TRBJ2-1
TGTGCCAGCAGCGTAGCGCGGGAGGGCCCCAATGAGCAGTTCTTC
CASSVAREGPNEQFF
>TRBD2|15|TRBV27|.|TRBJ2-7
TGTGCCAGCAGGGGGAGCGGGAGGGCCTTTGGGGAGCAGTACTTC
CASRGSGRAFGEQYF
>.|12|TRBV7-3|once|TRBJ2-1
TGTGCCAGCAGCGCTGGGGAGACTGAGCAGTTCTTC
CASSAGETEQFF
>TRBD2|14|TRBV5-1|.|TRBJ2-5
TGCGCCAGCACCCTGTCGGGAGCGGGGGAGACCCAGTACTTC
CASTLSGAGETQYF
>TRBD1|14|TRBV5-1|.|TRBJ1-1
TGCGCCAGCAGCTTGGCAGGGGGCTACACTGAAGCTTTCTTT
CASSLAGGYTEAFF
>TRBD2|17|TRBV14|once|TRBJ2-1
TGTGCCAGCAGCCAAGATATTGGACTAGGGCTAGACAATGAGCAGTTCTTC
CASSQDIGLGLDNEQFF
>TRBD2|16|TRBV5-1|.|TRBJ2-1
TGCGCCAGCAGCTTGGAAGGGGCGGGAGGTTACAATGAGCAGTTCTTC
CASSLEGAGGYNEQFF
>.|15|TRBV10-2|.|TRBJ2-5
TGCGCCAGCAGTGAGTCCCGCGGGGCTTCGGAGACCCAGTACTTC
CASSESRGASETQYF
>TRBD1|16|TRBV15|.|TRBJ2-4
TGTGCCACCAGCAGCATGGGGACAGGGGGTAAAAACATTCAGTACTTC
CATSSMGTGGKNIQYF
>.|16|TRBV27|.|TRBJ2-2
TGTGCCAGCAGTTTATGGGCAACTTCGAACACCGGGGAGCTGTTTTTT
CASSLWATSNTGELFF
>.|14|TRBV15|.|TRBJ2-7
TGTGCCACCGCCCGACAGGTAACGGGATCCGAGCAGTACTTC
CATARQVTGSEQYF
>TRBD2|16|TRBV6-6|.|TRBJ2-5
TGTGCCAGCAGTTACTCGTCGGCGGGAGTGGGAGAGACCCAGTACTTC
CASSYSSAGVGETQYF
>TRBD1|13|TRBV19|.|TRBJ1-2
TGTGCCAGTGGAGGACAGGGAATAGTTGGCTACACCTTC
CASGGQGIVGYTF
>TRBD1|16|TRBV19|.|TRBJ2-5
TGTGCCAGTAGTATAGGACAGGGGGCCGTGGAAGAGACCCAGTACTTC
CASSIGQGAVEETQYF
>TRBD1|14|TRBV27|once|TRBJ2-7
TGTGCCAGCAGTTTAAGGGGGCTAGCCTACGAGCAGTACTTC
CASSLRGLAYEQYF
>.|14|TRBV9|.|TRBJ1-3
TGTGCCAGCAGCGTAGATAGTTCTGGAAACACCATATATTTT
CASSVDSSGNTIYF
>.|14|TRBV30|.|TRBJ2-5
TGTGCCTGGACCAGGGGCCTACAAGGGGAGACCCAGTACTTC
CAWTRGLQGETQYF
>.|14|TRBV30|.|TRBJ2-7
TGTGCCTGGAGTGTACAATCAGCAGGCGGGGTCCCGTACTTC
CAWSVQSAGGVPYF
>.|14|TRBV11-2|.|TRBJ2-3
TGTGCCAGCAGCTTAGGACTCCTTACAGATACGCAGTATTTT
CASSLGLLTDTQYF
>.|15|TRBV6-4|.|TRBJ1-1
TGTGCCAGCAGTGACTCTTATAAAAGGGACCGGGAGGCTTTCTTT
CASSDSYKRDREAFF
>.|14|TRBV10-1|few|TRBJ2-1
TGCGCCAGCAGTGAGTCGCTCCGGTACAATGAGCAGTTCTTC
CASSESLRYNEQFF
>.|14|TRBV5-8|.|TRBJ1-2
TGTGCCAGCAGCTTCGGACAGACCACCTATGGCTACACCTTC
CASSFGQTTYGYTF
>TRBD2|16|TRBV27|.|TRBJ2-7
TGTGCCAGCAGTTTATTGATTAGCGGGAGTTCTAACGAGCAGTACTTC
CASSLLISGSSNEQYF
>.|12|TRBV7-9|.|TRBJ1-5
TGTGCCAGCAGTCGTCCAGGTAGGCCCCAGCATTTT
CASSRPGRPQHF
>TRBD2|17|TRBV7-9|.|TRBJ2-2
TGTGCCAGCAGCTTAGGCCTAGCGGGAGCATCCACCGGGGAGCTGTTTTTT
CASSLGLAGASTGELFF
>TRBD2|15|TRBV19|once|TRBJ2-1
TGTGCCAGTAGTAAAGGGACTAGCGGCAACAATGAGCAGTTCTTC
CASSKGTSGNNEQFF
>.|20|TRBV19|.|TRBJ1-5
TGTGCCAGTAGAGGGACCACCGCCGGGACTCGCCGGGGTAGCAATCAGCCCCAGCATTTT
CASRGTTAGTRRGSNQPQHF
>.|14|TRBV5-6|.|TRBJ1-4
TGTGCCAGCAGCTTGCGGGGGGTTTTTGAAAAACTGTTTTTT
CASSLRGVFEKLFF
>.|16|TRBV19|.|TRBJ1-1
TGTGCCAGTACCCCTCACGGATCGAGAGGGAGCGCTGAAGCTTTCTTT
CASTPHGSRGSAEAFF
>.|14|TRBV9|.|TRBJ1-6
TGTGCCAGCAAAAATGTACAAAATAATTCACCCCTCCACTTT
CASKNVQNNSPLHF
>.|12|TRBV15|.|TRBJ1-5
TGTGCCACCAGCAGGCAGGATCAGCCCCAGCATTTT
CATSRQDQPQHF
>TRBD2|16|TRBV13|once|TRBJ2-1
TGTGCCAGCAGCTCACGAGCGGGAGGGCCCCACAATGAGCAGTTCTTC
CASSSRAGGPHNEQFF
>TRBD2|15|TRBV4-1|.|TRBJ2-1
TGCGCCAGCAGCCACGGGGGCGGGAGGATCGTTGAGCAGTTCTTC
CASSHGGGRIVEQFF
>.|13|TRBV7-3|.|TRBJ2-2
TGTGCCAGCAGTCCTAGTGGCACCGGGGAGCTGTTTTTT
CASSPSGTGELFF
>TRBD2|14|TRBV11-2|.|TRBJ2-7
TGTGCCAGCAGTCTCGGGGGGAGCTCCTACGAGCAGTACTTC
CASSLGGSSYEQYF
>.|13|TRBV5-1|once|TRBJ2-5
TGCGCCAGCAGCTTCAGGGTTCAAGAGACCCAGTACTTC
CASSFRVQETQYF
>TRBD1|17|TRBV4-2|few|TRBJ2-2
TGTGCCAGCAGCCAAGACAATACAGGGGGCTACACCGGGGAGCTGTTTTTT
CASSQDNTGGYTGELFF
>TRBD2|15|TRBV11-2|.|TRBJ2-1
TGTGCCAGCAGCTCGGTAGCGGGTTCATACAATGAGCAGTTCTTC
CASSSVAGSYNEQFF
>TRBD2|19|TRBV7-3|few|TRBJ2-2
TGTGCCAGCAGCTCCGCGCCTAGCGGGAGGCCTCCGAACACCGGGGAGCTGTTTTTT
CASSSAPSGRPPNTGELFF
>.|18|TRBV28|.|TRBJ2-3
TGTGCCAGCAGTTTCCCCCCCAGGACAGAGCCTAACACAGATACGCAGTATTTT
CASSFPPRTEPNTDTQYF
>.|15|TRBV7-3|few|TRBJ2-5
TGTGCCAGCAGCCTTAAGGGGGCCGGGGGAGAGACCCAGTACTTC
CASSLKGAGGETQYF
>.|14|TRBV18|.|TRBJ2-5
TGTGCCAGCTCACCACTCGCGATCCAAGAGACCCAGTACTTC
CASSPLAIQETQYF
>TRBD2|12|TRBV6-1|.|TRBJ2-1
TGTGCCACACTAGCGGGGTACAATGAGCAGTTCTTC
CATLAGYNEQFF
>.|14|TRBV27|.|TRBJ1-2
TGTGCCAGCAGTTTATTAGACACAAACTATGGCTACACCTTC
CASSLLDTNYGYTF
>.|14|TRBV27|.|TRBJ2-1
TGTGCCAGCAGTTTAGCGGGACTGCACGGTGAGCAGTTCTTC
CASSLAGLHGEQFF
>TRBD2|15|TRBV29-1|.|TRBJ2-5
TGCAGCGTAGCAGGACTAGCGGGAACGGGGGAGACCCAGTACTTC
CSVAGLAGTGETQYF